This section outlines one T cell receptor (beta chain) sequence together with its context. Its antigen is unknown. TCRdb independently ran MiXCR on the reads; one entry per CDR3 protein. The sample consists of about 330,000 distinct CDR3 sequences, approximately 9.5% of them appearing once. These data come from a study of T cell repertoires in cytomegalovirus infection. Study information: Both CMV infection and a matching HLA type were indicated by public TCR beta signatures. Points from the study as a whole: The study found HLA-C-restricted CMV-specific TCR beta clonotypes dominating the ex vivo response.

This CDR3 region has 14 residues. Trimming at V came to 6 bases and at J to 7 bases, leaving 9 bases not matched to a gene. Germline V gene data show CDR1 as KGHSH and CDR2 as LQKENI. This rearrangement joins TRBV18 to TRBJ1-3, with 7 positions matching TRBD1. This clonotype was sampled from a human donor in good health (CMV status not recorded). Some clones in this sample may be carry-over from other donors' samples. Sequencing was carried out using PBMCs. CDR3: CASSADRAGNTIYF. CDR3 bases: TGTGCCAGCTCGGCAGACAGGGCCGGGAACACCATATATTTT. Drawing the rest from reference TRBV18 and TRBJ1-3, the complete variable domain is NAGVMQNPRHLVRRRGQEARLRCSPMKGHSHVYWYRQLPEEGLKFMVYLQKENIIDESGMPKERFSAEFPKEGPSILRIQQVVRGDSAAYFCASSADRAGNTIYFGEGSWLTVV.